The 10 T cell receptor beta chains presented below share a single source sample, sequenced in a study of long-term antiretroviral therapy in people with HIV. Sequencing relied on immunoSEQ assay v3.0, run at survey level. TCRdb's table, derived via immunoSEQ multiplex PCR, lists solely in-frame clones and lacks some. Here the sample spans 25,000 to 30,000 clones, 70% to 85% being singletons. Material: unsorted PBMCs, obtained 0.8 years before starting antiretroviral therapy. These receptors came from a man aged 18 to 30 with HIV.

The gene calls are TRBV10-3 and TRBJ1-5; no clear D gene. Trimming stripped 4 bases from V and 4 bases from J, with 8 bases between. CDR3 length: 13 residues. Per the germline V gene, CDR1 is ENHRY and CDR2 is SYGVKD. The CDR3 region is CAISGAENQPQHF. For the CDR3, the DNA is TGTGCCATCAGTGGGGCCGAGAATCAGCCCCAGCATTTT.

The chain couples TRBV6-5 to TRBJ1-5; no definite D call. The V gene lost 6 bases and the J gene lost 8 bases, with 14 bases spanning the gap. Germline CDR1 is MNHEY and CDR2 is SVGAGI. CDR3 size: 13 residues. CDR3 sequence: CASSHGTWEPQHF. The CDR3 DNA reads TGTGCCAGCAGCCACGGTACATGGGAGCCCCAGCATTTT.

This chain connects TRBV9 to TRBJ1-1; D not certain. CDR1 and CDR2 (germline): SGDLS, YYNGEE. V lost 4 bases and J 4 bases, leaving 11 bases between the germline ends. The CDR3 sequence is 13 residues long. CDR3 sequence reads: CASSPDLGTEAFF. CDR3 DNA: TGTGCCAGCAGCCCAGATTTAGGCACTGAAGCTTTCTTT.

The chain is built from TRBV19 and TRBJ1-5; the match to TRBD1 covers 7 bases. After removal of 5 bases from V and 0 bases from J, the junction contained 4 bases not matched to a gene. In germline, CDR1 is LNHDA, CDR2 SQIVND (reference sequence). The CDR3 runs 15 residues. CDR3 in amino acids: CASSQGGYSNQPQHF. Written as DNA, the CDR3 is TGTGCCAGTAGTCAGGGGGGTTATAGCAATCAGCCCCAGCATTTT.

The chain combines TRBV29-1 with TRBJ2-3, with 7 bases that match TRBD2. This CDR3 comprises 20 residues. Germline loops: CDR1 SQVTM, CDR2 ANQGSEA. J was trimmed by 2 bases and V by 7 bases; bases with no gene match: 27. CDR3 DNA: TGCAGCGCGGTAACAGTTCTTGGGGGGGGACTGGGCGGAGTCACAGATACGCAGTATTTT. This encodes CSAVTVLGGGLGGVTDTQYF.

The chain couples TRBV5-1 to TRBJ2-3; 8 bases align to TRBD2. Trimming took 0 bases from V and 0 from J; bases not matched to a gene: 6. The germline V gene has CDR1 SGHRS and CDR2 YFSETQ. The CDR3 length is 17 residues. The CDR3 DNA follows: TGCGCCAGCAGCTTGGCGCCGGGGGGGCATAGCACAGATACGCAGTATTTT. It specifies CASSLAPGGHSTDTQYF.

This chain uses TRBV6-5 with TRBJ1-1, with a weak D call TRBD1 (5 bases). Germline V CDR1 and CDR2: MNHEY, SVGAGI. The germline V and J ends were trimmed by 2 bases and 0 bases, with 7 bases remaining between them. The CDR3 has 14 amino acids. CDR3 amino acids: CASSYEGVNTEAFF. DNA of the CDR3: TGTGCCAGCAGTTACGAAGGGGTGAACACTGAAGCTTTCTTT.

The J gene is TRBJ1-2, the V gene TRBV18; D not resolved. V lost 6 bases and J lost 7, with 18 bases in between. The germline CDR1 and CDR2 sequences are KGHSH and LQKENI. This CDR3 has 14 amino acids. CDR3 sequence: CASSPGLQGGGYTF. The CDR3 DNA reads as TGTGCCAGCTCCCCGGGTCTGCAAGGTGGTGGCTACACCTTC.

The genes are TRBV7-3 and TRBJ1-2; tentatively, D is TRBD1 (5 bases). Per germline, CDR1 SGHTA and CDR2 FQGTGA. The ends were cut back, 5 bases at V and 2 bases at J, with 9 bases in the middle. This CDR3 has 13 residues. This CDR3 reads CASSVDRNYGYTF. The DNA of the CDR3 is TGTGCCAGCAGCGTCGACAGAAACTATGGCTACACCTTC.

The chain employs TRBV6-5 and TRBJ2-5, with D possibly matching TRBD2 (6 bases). This CDR3 comprises 15 residues. From germline, CDR1 is MNHEY and CDR2 SVGAGI. Deletions cut 7 bases from V and 2 bases from J, with 17 bases between. The CDR3 nucleotides read TGTGCCAGCACAATATTACTAGCAGGGCAAGAGACCCAGTACTTC. This translates into CASTILLAGQETQYF.